Shown below are 9 T cell receptor beta chains from a single sample sequenced in a study of cytomegalovirus exposure and HLA in healthy donors. Sequencing used immunoSEQ multiplex PCR; TCRdb keeps in-frame clones, though not all of them. The repertoire holds over 120,000 clones, with 94% as singletons. The specimen was PBMCs. The receptor source for this set is a man in his late teens or twenties in good health and CMV-seropositive.

The chain carries TRBV7-9 and TRBJ1-1; perhaps TRBD1 as D (5 bases). Germline V gene sequence: CDR1 SEHNR, CDR2 FQNEAQ (reference sequence). This CDR3 contains 15 residues. V lost 1 base and J 2 bases, leaving 11 bases between the germline ends. CDR3 nucleotides: TGTGCCAGCAGCTTAGGTTGGAGGGACAACACTGAAGCTTTCTTT. This sequence encodes CASSLGWRDNTEAFF.

This chain connects TRBV30 to TRBJ1-1; 10 positions agree with TRBD1. The CDR3 is 16 residues long. With V trimmed by 0 bases and J by 4 bases, 8 bases remained unmatched. The V gene's germline CDR1 is GTSNPN and CDR2 SVGIG (reference sequence). This CDR3 is CAWSVPGQGVVTEAFF. The DNA for the CDR3 is TGTGCCTGGAGTGTACCCGGACAGGGGGTAGTCACTGAAGCTTTCTTT.

The rearrangement uses TRBV5-1 and TRBJ2-2; D remains ambiguous. CDR3 length equals 14 residues. The V end was cut by 4 bases, the J end by 3 bases, with 10 bases between. CDR1 and CDR2 from the germline V gene are SGHRS and YFSETQ. The CDR3 DNA follows: TGCGCCAGCAGCATGGACGGAGACACCGGGGAGCTGTTTTTT. Translating it yields CASSMDGDTGELFF.

J is TRBJ2-7 and V is TRBV11-1, with D tentatively TRBD1 (5 bases). Trimming cost V 1 base and J 0 bases, with 7 bases left between them. The CDR3 loop spans 14 amino acids. The V gene's germline CDR1 is SGHAT and CDR2 FQDESV (reference sequence). The CDR3 nucleotides are TGTGCCAGCAGCTTAGGAACAGGCTCCTACGAGCAGTACTTC. The encoded protein is CASSLGTGSYEQYF.

This clone showed up just once. The CDR3 nucleotides are TGTGCCAGCAGCGTAACAGGGGCGGGAGAGACCCAGTACTTC. Translating gives CASSVTGAGETQYF. The rearrangement links TRBV9 to TRBJ2-5; TRBD1 agrees at 7 bases. Trimming at V came to 1 base and at J to 4 bases, leaving 4 bases not matched to a gene. The germline V gene has CDR1 SGDLS and CDR2 YYNGEE. The CDR3 sequence is 14 residues long.

This rearrangement joins TRBV15 to TRBJ1-4; D not resolved. From germline, CDR1 is LNHNV and CDR2 YYDKDF (reference sequence). V was clipped by 1 base and J by 6 bases, with 15 bases between them. The CDR3 runs 16 residues. The CDR3 loop reads CATSRGSPSRHEKLFF. The DNA of the CDR3 is TGTGCCACCAGCAGAGGCAGTCCCTCGCGGCATGAAAAACTGTTTTTT. The whole variable domain, filled in from reference TRBV15 and TRBJ1-4, reads DAMVIQNPRYQVTQFGKPVTLSCSQTLNHNVMYWYQQKSSQAPKLLFHYYDKDFNNEADTPDNFQSRRPNTSFCFLDIRSPGLGDTAMYLCATSRGSPSRHEKLFFGSGTQLSVL.

The chain is built from TRBV5-5 and TRBJ2-7, with D possibly matching TRBD1 (6 bases). Germline V gene data show CDR1 as SGHKS and CDR2 as YYEKEE (reference sequence). This CDR3 region has 16 residues. Between the trimmed V and J ends, which lost 4 bases and 0 bases, there was a span of 17 bases. The CDR3 protein is CASSRTGTSTSYEQYF. The CDR3 DNA follows: TGTGCCAGCAGCCGTACCGGGACATCGACCTCCTACGAGCAGTACTTC.

The gene calls are TRBV4-1 and TRBJ2-7; D may be TRBD2 (5 bases). Germline CDR1 MGHRA, CDR2 YSYEKL. The CDR3 runs to 15 residues. V lost 1 base, J lost 4 bases, and 14 bases lay in between. The CDR3: CASSQGFEGGYEQYF. CDR3 coding DNA: TGCGCCAGCAGCCAAGGATTTGAGGGCGGGTACGAGCAGTACTTC.

This clone was seen at least ten times. The chain employs TRBV27 and TRBJ2-2, with D possibly being TRBD2 (6 bases). The CDR3 has 17 amino acids. Trimming removed 5 bases from V and 0 bases from J, with 16 bases in between. Germline V lookup: CDR1 MNHEY, CDR2 SMNVEV (reference sequence). CDR3 DNA sequence: TGTGCCAGCAGTCCCCGGGTAGCGGATACGAACACCGGGGAGCTGTTTTTT. Translated: CASSPRVADTNTGELFF.